A single sample is the source of the 26 T cell receptor beta chains below, sequenced in a study of pediatric ulcerative colitis. Here immunoSEQ multiplex PCR was the method, and the copy in TCRdb shows in-frame clones only, minus some. The table lists 60,000 or so clones, over 70% of them singletons, with roughly 5.4% in the top ten. Sequenced sample: blood. The receptor set was obtained from a boy aged 5 to 17 with moderate ulcerative colitis.

The gene calls are TRBV7-7 and TRBJ2-1, with a weak D call TRBD2 (6 bases). The V gene's germline CDR1 is SSHAT and CDR2 FNYEAQ (reference sequence). This CDR3 has 17 residues. The V gene lost 1 base and the J gene lost 0 bases, with 13 bases spanning the gap. CDR3 sequence reads: CASSLEIRGSSYNEQFF. CDR3 DNA: TGTGCCAGCAGCTTAGAAATCCGGGGGAGCTCCTACAATGAGCAGTTCTTC.

The chain joins TRBV9 to TRBJ2-6; D uncertain. The germline V and J ends were trimmed by 2 bases and 0 bases, with 15 bases remaining between them. The CDR3 has 18 amino acids. Looked up from germline, CDR1 is SGDLS and CDR2 is YYNGEE. CDR3 bases: TGTGCCAGCAGCGTGACGGCTCGTGGGTCCTCTGGGGCCAACGTCCTGACTTTC. It specifies CASSVTARGSSGANVLTF.

This sequence joins TRBV7-3 and TRBJ1-2; weak D call: TRBD1 (6 bases). V lost 1 base and J lost 5, with 8 bases in between. Germline CDR1 SGHTA, CDR2 FQGTGA. This CDR3 comprises 13 residues. Written as DNA, the CDR3 is TGTGCCAGCAGCTTAAGGAGGGGGTATGGCTACACCTTC. Protein sequence: CASSLRRGYGYTF.

The chain recombines TRBV29-1 with TRBJ2-7, with D unclear. CDR1 is SQVTM and CDR2 is ANQGSEA in the germline V gene. The CDR3 is made up of 13 amino acids. The V gene lost 6 bases and the J gene lost 1 base, with 13 bases spanning the gap. For the CDR3, the DNA is TGCAGCGTAACCCGGACGGAATCCTACGAGCAGTACTTC. Amino acid sequence: CSVTRTESYEQYF.

This clone was recorded a few times. The chain has TRBV6-4 and TRBJ2-2, with TRBD1 matching 9 bases. The CDR3 has 14 amino acids. The J segment lost 3 bases and the V segment lost 7 bases, leaving 3 bases of the junction unmatched. The germline gives CDR1 MRHNA, CDR2 SNTAGT. Written as DNA, the CDR3 is TGTGCCAGCAAGGACAGGGGAGACACCGGGGAGCTGTTTTTT. Protein sequence: CASKDRGDTGELFF.

This sequence joins TRBV5-1 and TRBJ1-2; 7 bases are a match to TRBD1. Germline V CDR1 and CDR2: SGHRS, YFSETQ. This CDR3 contains 16 residues. The V gene end was trimmed by 4 bases and the J gene end by 5 bases; junction bases not matched to a gene: 14. The CDR3 sequence is CASSPTRDRFSYGYTF. Written as DNA, the CDR3 is TGCGCCAGCAGCCCAACCCGGGACAGATTTTCGTATGGCTACACCTTC.

This clone was observed a single time. The rearrangement links TRBV4-1 to TRBJ2-5; 9 bases align to TRBD2. Trimming at V came to 5 bases and at J to 7 bases, leaving 11 bases not matched to a gene. The CDR3 has 15 amino acids. From germline, CDR1 is MGHRA and CDR2 YSYEKL. CDR3 sequence (DNA): TGCGCCAGCAGCGAGGGGCGGGGGGGCCCCGCGACCCAGTACTTC. This encodes CASSEGRGGPATQYF.

This clone was found a few times. The V and J genes are TRBV19 and TRBJ1-5; perhaps TRBD1 as D (6 bases). Germline values: CDR1 LNHDA, CDR2 SQIVND (reference sequence). The V and J ends lost 5 bases and 6 bases respectively, with 14 bases between them. The CDR3 totals 14 residues. In DNA form, the CDR3 reads TGTGCCAGTAGTGTCACAGGGACGGGTCAGCCCCAGCATTTT. Its protein is CASSVTGTGQPQHF.

Only a few counts were recorded for this clone. This sequence joins TRBV5-1 and TRBJ1-1; no clear D gene. The ends were cut back, 2 bases at V and 0 bases at J, with 11 bases in the middle. The germline V gene encodes CDR1 SGHRS and CDR2 YFSETQ. The CDR3 contains 15 residues. CDR3 in DNA: TGCGCCAGCAGCTTCCGTCCGGGCATGAACACTGAAGCTTTCTTT. It yields the protein CASSFRPGMNTEAFF.

This clone appeared a few times. J is TRBJ1-1 and V is TRBV5-1, with 7 positions matching TRBD1. Germline values: CDR1 SGHRS, CDR2 YFSETQ. The CDR3 is 14 residues long. V shed 4 bases and J 0 bases; nucleotides not matched to a gene: 3. The CDR3 DNA reads as TGCGCCAGCAGCGCAGGACAGGTGAACACTGAAGCTTTCTTT. Its protein is CASSAGQVNTEAFF. Full variable domain (rest looked up from reference TRBV5-1 and TRBJ1-1): KAGVTQTPRYLIKTRGQQVTLSCSPISGHRSVSWYQQTPGQGLQFLFEYFSETQRNKGNFPGRFSGRQFSNSRSEMNVSTLELGDSALYLCASSAGQVNTEAFFGQGTRLTVV.

The V and J genes are TRBV27 and TRBJ2-3; 7 nucleotides align to TRBD2. From germline, CDR1 is MNHEY and CDR2 SMNVEV (reference sequence). This CDR3 is built from 14 residues. Germline trimming cut 6 bases from V and 0 bases from J; bases unmatched to any gene: 3. The CDR3, as DNA: TGTGCCAGCAGGGGACTAAAAAGCACAGATACGCAGTATTTT. Translation: CASRGLKSTDTQYF.

This clone was observed a handful of times. V gene TRBV4-2 combines with J gene TRBJ1-5; a weak D match, TRBD1 (5 bases). The germline CDR1 and CDR2 sequences are LGHNA and YNFKEQ. V lost 0 bases to trimming and J lost 2 bases, with 11 bases between them. The CDR3 consists of 16 residues. For the CDR3, the DNA is TGTGCCAGCAGCCAAGATCCAGGGATGCGCAATCAGCCCCAGCATTTT. The encoded protein is CASSQDPGMRNQPQHF.

The J gene is TRBJ1-5, the V gene TRBV9; no clear D. Germline CDR1 SGDLS, CDR2 YYNGEE. The CDR3 totals 15 residues. Trimming left V 0 bases short and J 3 bases short, with 10 bases between. CDR3 DNA: TGTGCCAGCAGCGTAGAGGGCGGCACCAATCAGCCCCAGCATTTT. It encodes CASSVEGGTNQPQHF.

The rearrangement links TRBV7-9 to TRBJ2-6; perhaps TRBD2 as D (5 bases). Germline V lookup: CDR1 SEHNR, CDR2 FQNEAQ (reference sequence). V was pared by 11 bases and J by 5 bases, with 28 bases between. The CDR3 is made up of 18 amino acids. The CDR3 protein is CASSSSSSGVTWANVLTF. The CDR3 DNA is TGTGCCTCAAGCAGCTCATCTTCCGGGGTCACATGGGCCAACGTCCTGACTTTC.

The V call is TRBV30, the J call TRBJ2-5; D may be TRBD2 (6 bases). Germline CDR1 reads GTSNPN; CDR2 reads SVGIG (reference sequence). The CDR3 spans 12 residues. V shed 8 bases and J shed 6 bases, with 16 bases lying between them. CDR3 amino acids: CASTGTYKTQYF. CDR3 sequence (DNA): TGTGCCAGCACCGGGACTTATAAGACCCAGTACTTC. Looking up the rest from reference TRBV30 and TRBJ2-5 gives the full variable domain: SQTIHQWPATLVQPVGSPLSLECTVEGTSNPNLYWYRQAAGRGLQLLFYSVGIGQISSEVPQNLSASRPQDRQFILSSKKLLLSDSGFYLCASTGTYKTQYFGPGTRLLVL.

This clone was detected only once. The chain joins TRBV15 to TRBJ2-1, with D hard to call. This CDR3 comprises 12 residues. Germline CDR1 is LNHNV and CDR2 is YYDKDF (reference sequence). V was cut by 1 base and J by 14 bases, with 12 bases left in between. The CDR3 spells CATSRVGQEKFF. The DNA of the CDR3 is TGTGCCACCAGCAGAGTTGGGCAGGAAAAGTTCTTC.

This clone was found once. Because the CDR3's place on the DNA is in doubt, the DNA is left out and the CDR3 is given as listed by TCRdb. The chain is built from TRBV2 and TRBJ1-1; the tabulated D call, TRBD1, remains unverified against the DNA. Termini included, the CDR3 measures 11 amino acids. Germline V gene sequence: CDR1 SNHLY, CDR2 FYNNEI. The CDR3 here is CASRVARGSAF.

This clone showed up just a few times. The rearrangement links TRBV5-1 to TRBJ1-6, with a weak D call TRBD1 (5 bases). The V gene's germline CDR1 is SGHRS and CDR2 YFSETQ. V lost 0 bases and J 14 bases, leaving 18 bases between the germline ends. This CDR3 has 15 amino acids. In DNA form, the CDR3 reads TGCGCCAGCAGCTTGGTTACAGGACGCCCAAAAACCCTCCACTTT. Translation gives CASSLVTGRPKTLHF.

The gene calls are TRBV5-4 and TRBJ2-5; TRBD2 agrees at 13 bases. CDR1 and CDR2 from the germline V gene are SGHNT and YYREEE (reference sequence). Trimming took 4 bases from V and 2 from J; bases not matched to a gene: 2. This CDR3 is built from 15 residues. This CDR3 is CASSTGLAGQETQYF. The CDR3 bases are TGTGCCAGCAGCACGGGACTAGCGGGACAAGAGACCCAGTACTTC. The complete variable domain, with remaining parts taken from reference TRBV5-4 and TRBJ2-5, reads ETGVTQSPTHLIKTRGQQVTLRCSSQSGHNTVSWYQQALGQGPQFIFQYYREEENGRGNFPPRFSGLQFPNYSSELNVNALELDDSALYLCASSTGLAGQETQYFGPGTRLLVL.

The gene calls are TRBV7-9 and TRBJ2-3, with 12 nucleotides matching TRBD2. Germline assignment: CDR1 SEHNR and CDR2 FQNEAQ (reference sequence). This CDR3 is 17 amino acids long. V was clipped by 5 bases and J by 6 bases; unmatched bases: 12. The CDR3 DNA sequence: TGTGCCAGCAGCCCGAGACTAGCGGGGGAGAACACGGATACGCAGTATTTT. It specifies CASSPRLAGENTDTQYF.

V usage is TRBV4-1 and J usage is TRBJ1-2; D call uncertain. V dropped 1 base and J dropped 5 bases, with 8 bases sitting between them. Germline-derived CDR1 and CDR2 are MGHRA and YSYEKL. The CDR3 length is 13 residues. CDR3 sequence: CASSQGWGYGYTF. The CDR3 DNA reads as TGCGCCAGCAGCCAAGGCTGGGGTTATGGCTACACCTTC.

The chain combines TRBV6-6 with TRBJ2-1; 10 positions agree with TRBD1. The germline CDR1 and CDR2 sequences are MNHNY and SVGAGI (reference sequence). The J segment lost 13 bases and the V segment lost 4 bases, leaving 7 bases of the junction unmatched. The CDR3 sequence is 13 residues long. CDR3 bases: TGTGCCAGCAGTTCGACAGGGGGCGCTGAACAGTTCTTC. Encoded protein: CASSSTGGAEQFF.

The CDR3 sequence: CASSPVAESDTEAFF. The CDR3 DNA reads TGTGCCAGCAGCCCTGTTGCGGAATCGGACACTGAAGCTTTCTTT. The chain employs TRBV5-8 and TRBJ1-1; D uncertain. V was pared by 4 bases and J by 3 bases, with 16 bases between. Germline CDR1 reads SGHTS; CDR2 reads YDEGEE. The CDR3 spans 15 residues.

This clone was detected once. This rearrangement joins TRBV5-4 to TRBJ2-5; D not certain. CDR1 is SGHNT, CDR2 YYREEE, per germline (reference sequence). CDR3 length: 12 residues. With 9 bases removed from V and 5 bases from J, the gap between germline ends came to 14 bases. The CDR3 coding sequence is TGTGCCATGGGTCCAGTGGGGGAGACCCAGTACTTC. Its translation: CAMGPVGETQYF.

The table lists this clone with a few counts. The chain carries TRBV2 and TRBJ2-7; no clear D gene. The CDR3 totals 10 residues. V shed 1 base and J shed 5 bases, with 0 bases lying between them. Germline loops: CDR1 SNHLY, CDR2 FYNNEI. CDR3 residues: CASSEDEQYF. The CDR3, as DNA: TGTGCCAGCAGTGAAGACGAGCAGTACTTC.

This clone was seen more than once but under ten times. The V and J genes are TRBV18 and TRBJ1-6; D possibly corresponds to TRBD1 (5 bases). CDR1 KGHSH and CDR2 LQKENI come from the germline V gene. V gave up 1 base and J gave up 9 bases, with 22 bases separating them. This CDR3 contains 18 residues. CDR3 sequence (DNA): TGTGCCAGCTCACCACTCGGGCGGCCGGTCGGAGGGGCTTCACCCCTCCACTTT. Encoded protein: CASSPLGRPVGGASPLHF.